The 9 T cell receptor beta chains presented below share a single source sample, sequenced in a study of blood T cell repertoires in COVID-19. Profiled with immunoSEQ multiplex PCR; TCRdb holds only in-frame clones, not every one. Of roughly 240,000 clones listed, 80% to 90% were seen once; the top ten hold approximately 4.5%. Sequences were obtained from peripheral blood. The receptors derive from a woman aged 70-85 years with acute or convalescent COVID-19.

This clone was detected only once. For the CDR3, the DNA is TGTGCTAGTGGTTTAGGGACAGGGGGCGATGAGCAGTTCTTC. Amino acids: CASGLGTGGDEQFF. This chain uses TRBV12-5 with TRBJ2-1; 12 bases line up with TRBD1. The CDR3 sequence is 14 residues long. The ends lost 3 bases at V and 8 bases at J; junction bases unmatched: 2. Germline CDR1 reads LGHNT; CDR2 reads FRNRAP.

This chain links TRBV16 with TRBJ1-2; D gene unclear. The V gene's germline CDR1 is KGHSY and CDR2 FQNENV. The CDR3 covers 14 residues. The V end was cut by 0 bases, the J end by 4 bases, with 9 bases between. The CDR3 protein is CASSQSQVGYGYTF. The DNA of the CDR3 is TGTGCCAGCAGCCAATCCCAGGTGGGCTATGGCTACACCTTC.

The rearrangement uses TRBV7-5 and TRBJ1-4; no DNA check was done on the table's D call, TRBD1. TRBV7-5 is labeled a pseudogene. The CDR3 totals 21 residues. CDR3: CARSLARLRVVPCVYEEKLFF. DNA of the CDR3: TGTGCCAGAAGCTTAGCCCGCCTCAGGGTGGTACCTTGTGTTTATGAAGAAAAACTGTTTTTT.

The chain couples TRBV7-9 to TRBJ1-1; D call uncertain. Trimming removed 5 bases at V and 1 base at J, with 8 bases between. This CDR3 spans 13 amino acids. Per germline, CDR1 SEHNR and CDR2 FQNEAQ (reference sequence). CDR3 residues: CASSVSGNTEAFF. CDR3 in DNA: TGTGCCAGCAGCGTATCAGGGAACACTGAAGCTTTCTTT.

The chain employs TRBV24-1 and TRBJ1-4; no clear D. This CDR3 is 16 amino acids long. Trimming took 3 bases from V and 1 from J, leaving 11 bases between them. Germline V gene sequence: CDR1 KGHDR, CDR2 SFDVKD. The CDR3 spells CATSDPYTGTNEKLFF. CDR3 bases: TGTGCCACCAGTGATCCCTACACGGGAACTAATGAAAAACTGTTTTTT.

This chain links TRBV7-9 with TRBJ1-6; the D is unclear. The V gene's germline CDR1 is SEHNR and CDR2 FQNEAQ (reference sequence). This CDR3 has 15 amino acids. The ends were cut back, 5 bases at V and 6 bases at J, with 14 bases in the middle. In DNA form, the CDR3 reads TGTGCCAGCAGCCCCCTTGCGGGAATTAATTCACCCCTCCACTTT. Translated: CASSPLAGINSPLHF.

The CDR3 region is CASSLASGGATQETQYF. For the CDR3, the DNA is TGTGCCAGCAGCTTGGCTAGCGGGGGGGCGACCCAAGAGACCCAGTACTTC. The chain has TRBV7-2 and TRBJ2-5; 12 bases match TRBD2. The CDR3 is made up of 17 amino acids. CDR1 and CDR2 (germline): SGHTA, FQGNSA. J was trimmed by 1 base and V by 3 bases; bases with no gene match: 6.

CDR3 residues: CASSQQGAWTEAFF. DNA of the CDR3: TGTGCCAGCAGCCAACAGGGGGCATGGACTGAAGCTTTCTTT. The V and J genes are TRBV7-2 and TRBJ1-1; 9 positions match TRBD1. The CDR3 spans 14 residues. CDR1 is SGHTA, CDR2 FQGNSA, per germline. V lost 5 bases, J lost 5 bases, and 6 bases stayed unmatched.

The J gene is TRBJ1-1, the V gene TRBV7-6; the match to TRBD1 covers 7 bases. The CDR3 length is 16 residues. Looked up from germline, CDR1 is SGHVS and CDR2 is FNYEAQ. Trimming took 5 bases from V and 6 from J; bases not matched to a gene: 15. CDR3 residues: CASSAAGGPSGAEAFF. Written as DNA, the CDR3 is TGTGCCAGCAGCGCAGCAGGGGGACCAAGTGGCGCTGAAGCTTTCTTT.